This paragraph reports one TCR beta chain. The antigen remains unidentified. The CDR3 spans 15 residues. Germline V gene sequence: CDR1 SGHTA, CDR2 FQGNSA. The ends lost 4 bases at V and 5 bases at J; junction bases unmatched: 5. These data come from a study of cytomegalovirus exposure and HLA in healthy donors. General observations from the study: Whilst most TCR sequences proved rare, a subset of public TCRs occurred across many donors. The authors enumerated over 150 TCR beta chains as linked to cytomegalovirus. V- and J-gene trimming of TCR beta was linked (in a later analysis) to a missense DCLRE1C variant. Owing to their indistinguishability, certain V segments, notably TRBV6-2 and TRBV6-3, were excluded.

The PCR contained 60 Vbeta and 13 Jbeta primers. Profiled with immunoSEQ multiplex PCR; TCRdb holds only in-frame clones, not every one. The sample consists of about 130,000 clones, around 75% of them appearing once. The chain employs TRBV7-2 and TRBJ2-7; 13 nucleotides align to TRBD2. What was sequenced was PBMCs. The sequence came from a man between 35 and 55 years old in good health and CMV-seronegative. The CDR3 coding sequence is TGTGCCAGCAGCTCCCGACTAGCGGGAGGCAACGAGCAGTACTTC. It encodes CASSSRLAGGNEQYF.